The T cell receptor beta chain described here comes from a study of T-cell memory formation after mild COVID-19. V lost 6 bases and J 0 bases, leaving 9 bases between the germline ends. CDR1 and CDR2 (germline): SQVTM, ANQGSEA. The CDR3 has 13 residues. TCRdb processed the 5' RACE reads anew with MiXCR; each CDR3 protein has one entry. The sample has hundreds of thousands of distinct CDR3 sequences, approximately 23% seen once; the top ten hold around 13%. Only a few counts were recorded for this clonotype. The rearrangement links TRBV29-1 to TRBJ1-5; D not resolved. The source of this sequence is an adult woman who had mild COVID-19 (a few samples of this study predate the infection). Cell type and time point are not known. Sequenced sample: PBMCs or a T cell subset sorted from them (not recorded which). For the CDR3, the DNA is TGCAGCGTCGCAACCCGTAGCAATCAGCCCCAGCATTTT. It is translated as CSVATRSNQPQHF.